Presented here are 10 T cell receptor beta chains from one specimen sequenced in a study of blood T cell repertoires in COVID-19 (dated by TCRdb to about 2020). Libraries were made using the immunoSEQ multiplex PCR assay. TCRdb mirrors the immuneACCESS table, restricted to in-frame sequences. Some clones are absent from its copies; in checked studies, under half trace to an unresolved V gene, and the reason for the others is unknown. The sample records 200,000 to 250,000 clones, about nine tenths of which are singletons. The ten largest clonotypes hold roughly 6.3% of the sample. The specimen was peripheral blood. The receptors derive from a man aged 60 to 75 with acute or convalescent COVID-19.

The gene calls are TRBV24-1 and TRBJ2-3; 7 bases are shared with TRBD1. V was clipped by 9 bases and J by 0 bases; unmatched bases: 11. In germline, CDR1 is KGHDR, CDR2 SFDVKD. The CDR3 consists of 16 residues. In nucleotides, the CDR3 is TGTGCCACCGCGGACAGGCGGGCTTCTAGCACAGATACGCAGTATTTT. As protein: CATADRRASSTDTQYF.

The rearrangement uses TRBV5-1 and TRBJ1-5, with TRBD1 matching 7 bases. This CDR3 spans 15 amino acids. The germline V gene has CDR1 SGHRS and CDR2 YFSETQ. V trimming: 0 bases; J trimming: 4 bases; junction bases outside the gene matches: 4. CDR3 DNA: TGCGCCAGCAGCTTGGAGGGGGCTCGGAATCAGCCCCAGCATTTT. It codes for CASSLEGARNQPQHF.

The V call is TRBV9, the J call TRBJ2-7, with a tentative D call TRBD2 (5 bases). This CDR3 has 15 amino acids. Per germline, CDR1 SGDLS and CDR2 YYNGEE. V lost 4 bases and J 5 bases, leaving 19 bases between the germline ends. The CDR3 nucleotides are TGTGCCAGCAGCTATGGACTCACCCTGTCCGACGAGCAGTACTTC. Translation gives CASSYGLTLSDEQYF.

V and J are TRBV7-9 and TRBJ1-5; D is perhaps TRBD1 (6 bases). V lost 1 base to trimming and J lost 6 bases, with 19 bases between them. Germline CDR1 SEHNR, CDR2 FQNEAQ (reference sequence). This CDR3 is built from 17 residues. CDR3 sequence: CASSLDVQGRLRQPQHF. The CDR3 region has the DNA TGTGCCAGCAGCTTAGATGTCCAGGGGCGGTTGCGTCAGCCCCAGCATTTT.

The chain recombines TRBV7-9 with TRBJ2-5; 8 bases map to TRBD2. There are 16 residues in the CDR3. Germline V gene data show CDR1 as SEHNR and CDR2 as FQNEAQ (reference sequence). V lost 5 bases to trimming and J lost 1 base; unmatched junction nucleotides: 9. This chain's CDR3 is CASSLQRELLQETQYF. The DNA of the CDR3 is TGTGCCAGCAGCCTACAGCGGGAGTTACTCCAAGAGACCCAGTACTTC.

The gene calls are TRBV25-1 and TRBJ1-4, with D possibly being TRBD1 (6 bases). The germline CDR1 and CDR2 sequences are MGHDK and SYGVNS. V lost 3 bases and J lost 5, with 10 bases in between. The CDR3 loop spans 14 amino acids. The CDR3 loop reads CASSETGSNEKLFF. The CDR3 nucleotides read TGTGCCAGCAGTGAGACAGGATCCAATGAAAAACTGTTTTTT.

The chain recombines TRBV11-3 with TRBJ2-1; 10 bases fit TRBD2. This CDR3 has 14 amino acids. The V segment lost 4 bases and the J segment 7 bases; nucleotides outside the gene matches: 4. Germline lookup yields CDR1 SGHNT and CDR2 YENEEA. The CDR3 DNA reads TGTGCCAGCAGCTCTAGCGGGAGAAAAAATGAGCAGTTCTTC. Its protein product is CASSSSGRKNEQFF.

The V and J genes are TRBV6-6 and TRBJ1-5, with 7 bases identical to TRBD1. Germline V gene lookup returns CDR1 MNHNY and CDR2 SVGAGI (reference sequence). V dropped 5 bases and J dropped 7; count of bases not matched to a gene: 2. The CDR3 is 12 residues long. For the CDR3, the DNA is TGTGCCAGCAGTACAGGGGACCAGCCCCAGCATTTT. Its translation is CASSTGDQPQHF.

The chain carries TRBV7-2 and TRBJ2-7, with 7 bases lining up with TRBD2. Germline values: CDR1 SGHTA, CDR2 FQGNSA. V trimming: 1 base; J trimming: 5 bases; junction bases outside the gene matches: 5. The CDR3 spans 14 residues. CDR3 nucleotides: TGTGCCAGCAGCTTAGAAGTCGGGAGGAACGAGCAGTACTTC. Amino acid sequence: CASSLEVGRNEQYF.

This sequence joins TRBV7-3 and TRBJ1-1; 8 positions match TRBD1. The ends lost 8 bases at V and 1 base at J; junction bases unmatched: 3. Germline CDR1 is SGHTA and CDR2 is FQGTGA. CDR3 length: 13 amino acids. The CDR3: CASRTGTNTEAFF. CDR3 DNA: TGTGCCAGCCGGACAGGGACGAACACTGAAGCTTTCTTT.